The clone carrying this T cell receptor beta chain was found once. The antigen is undetermined. A read error may account for a junction end that differs from germline. Per germline, CDR1 MGHDK and CDR2 SYGVNS. The CDR3 loop spans 14 amino acids. The record originates from a study of CD8+CD57+ T cells in acquired aplastic anemia. Study in general: Across the sorted CD4+ and CD8+ cells, DNA amounts averaged roughly 3 ug. Study-level findings and limits: Common to patients and controls were approximately 30 CD8+ CDR3 sequences. Between the patient and control groups, CD8+ Simpson's diversity did not differ significantly.

The template used for profiling TCR beta VDJ and CDR3 was genomic DNA. TCRdb re-called the reads with MiXCR, one entry per CDR3 protein. The sample has about 200,000 distinct CDR3 sequences, approximately 35% seen once. This rearrangement joins TRBV25-1 to TRBJ2-7; 10 nucleotides line up with TRBD1. The receptor was isolated from a human donor in good health, serving as a control. The sample consisted of sorted CD4+, CD8+, or CD8+CD57+ T cells (not recorded which) from PBMCs. The CDR3 here is CASSDRTGGYEQYF. As DNA, the CDR3 is TGCGCCAGCAGTGACCGGACAGGGGGATACGAGCAGTACTTC.